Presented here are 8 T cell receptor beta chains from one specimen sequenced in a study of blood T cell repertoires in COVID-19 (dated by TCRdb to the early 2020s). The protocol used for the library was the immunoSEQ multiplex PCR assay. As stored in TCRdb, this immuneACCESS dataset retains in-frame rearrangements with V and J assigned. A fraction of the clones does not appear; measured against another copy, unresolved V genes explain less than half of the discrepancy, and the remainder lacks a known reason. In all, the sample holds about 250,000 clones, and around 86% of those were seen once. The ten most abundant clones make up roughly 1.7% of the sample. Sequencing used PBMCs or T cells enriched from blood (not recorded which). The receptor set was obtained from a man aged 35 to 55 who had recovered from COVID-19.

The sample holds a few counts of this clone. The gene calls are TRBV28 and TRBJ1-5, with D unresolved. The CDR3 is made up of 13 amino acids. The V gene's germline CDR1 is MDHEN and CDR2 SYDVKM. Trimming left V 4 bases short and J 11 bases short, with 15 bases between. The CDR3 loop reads CASSSGTVSAQHF. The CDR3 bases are TGTGCCAGCAGTTCTGGTACAGTGTCGGCCCAGCATTTT.

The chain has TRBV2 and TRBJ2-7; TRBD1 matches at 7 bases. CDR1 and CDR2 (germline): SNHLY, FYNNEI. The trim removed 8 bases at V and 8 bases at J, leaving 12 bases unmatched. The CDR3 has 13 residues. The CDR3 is CASRDSESSKQYF. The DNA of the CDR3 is TGTGCCAGCCGGGACAGTGAATCGAGCAAGCAGTACTTC.

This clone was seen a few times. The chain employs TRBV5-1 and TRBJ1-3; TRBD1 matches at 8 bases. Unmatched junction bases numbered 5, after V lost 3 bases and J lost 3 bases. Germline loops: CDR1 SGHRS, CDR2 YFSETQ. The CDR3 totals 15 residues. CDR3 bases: TGCGCCAGCAGCTGGGGACAGGAATATGGAAACACCATATATTTT. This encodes CASSWGQEYGNTIYF.

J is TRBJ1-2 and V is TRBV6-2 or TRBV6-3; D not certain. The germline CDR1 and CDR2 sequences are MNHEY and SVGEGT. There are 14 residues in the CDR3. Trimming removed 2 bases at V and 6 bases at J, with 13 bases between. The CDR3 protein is CASSYNGEEDGYTF. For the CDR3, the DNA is TGTGCCAGCAGTTACAATGGGGAGGAGGATGGCTACACCTTC.

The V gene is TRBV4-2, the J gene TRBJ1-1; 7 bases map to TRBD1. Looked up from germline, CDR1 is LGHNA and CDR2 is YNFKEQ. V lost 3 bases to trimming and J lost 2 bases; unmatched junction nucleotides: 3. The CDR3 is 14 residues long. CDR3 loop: CASSQGQINTEAFF. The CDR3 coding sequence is TGTGCCAGCAGCCAGGGACAGATAAACACTGAAGCTTTCTTT.

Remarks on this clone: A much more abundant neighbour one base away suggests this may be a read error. In nucleotides, the CDR3 is TGTGCCAGCAGCACTAGCGGCTCCTACGAGCAGTACTTC. This gives the protein CASSTSGSYEQYF. V and J are TRBV4-2 and TRBJ2-7, with 8 bases aligning to TRBD2. The CDR3 contains 13 residues. Germline V CDR1 and CDR2: LGHNA, YNFKEQ. J gave up 0 bases and V 5 bases, and 0 bases lay outside the gene matches.

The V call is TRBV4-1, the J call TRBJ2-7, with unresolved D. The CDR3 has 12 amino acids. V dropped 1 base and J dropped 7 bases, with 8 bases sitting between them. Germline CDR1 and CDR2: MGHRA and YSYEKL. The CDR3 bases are TGCGCCAGCAGCCAAGGGTCCCGGGAGCAGTACTTC. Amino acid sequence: CASSQGSREQYF.

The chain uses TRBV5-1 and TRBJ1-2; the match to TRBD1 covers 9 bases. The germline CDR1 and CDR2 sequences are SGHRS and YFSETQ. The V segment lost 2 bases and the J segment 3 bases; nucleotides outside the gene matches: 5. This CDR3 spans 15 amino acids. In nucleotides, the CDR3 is TGCGCCAGCAGCTTAACAGGGGGCGTTGACTATGGCTACACCTTC. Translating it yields CASSLTGGVDYGYTF.